Ten or more counts support the clone carrying this T cell receptor (beta chain). At the time of active disease, bone marrow was collected from every patient. The data were taken from a study of read filtering for tumor transcriptome and immune sequencing. On the study more broadly: R-ISS stage counts were about 8 for I, about 17 for II, about seven for III.

V dropped 5 bases and J dropped 6 bases, with 10 bases sitting between them. The V gene's germline CDR1 is KGHSH and CDR2 LQKENI. The CDR3 is made up of 12 amino acids. The library was built from roughly 400 ng RNA with molecular barcoded adaptors for alpha/delta and beta/gamma chains. TCRdb passed the reads through MiXCR, listing each CDR3 protein once. The sample contains tens of thousands of distinct CDR3 sequences, roughly 18% of which appear only once. This TCR was sampled from a donor aged 40 or over with multiple myeloma. The rearrangement joins TRBV18 to TRBJ1-1; D call uncertain. Sequences were obtained from a population of CD138-negative cells sorted from bone marrow. The CDR3 protein is CASSTNGAEAFF. As DNA, the CDR3 is TGTGCCAGCTCAACCAACGGGGCTGAAGCTTTCTTT.